Here is one T cell receptor (beta chain) with its context. The germline CDR1 and CDR2 sequences are SGHRS and YFSETQ. CDR3 size: 16 residues. Trimming pared 0 bases from V and 3 bases from J, leaving 14 bases between. The assay was immunoSEQ multiplex PCR, and TCRdb's table has in-frame clones only and misses some. Here the sample spans tens of thousands of clones, about 87% being singletons. This entry belongs to a study of T cell changes during pregnancy in multiple sclerosis. Source: CD4+ T cells from peripheral blood mononuclear cells, taken in the second trimester of pregnancy. The rearrangement uses TRBV5-1 and TRBJ2-3, with D perhaps matching TRBD2 (6 bases). This clonotype was sampled from a female donor with multiple sclerosis, enrolled in a pregnancy study. The CDR3 here is CASSLGPGEGTDTQYF. CDR3 nucleotide sequence: TGCGCCAGCAGCTTGGGGCCGGGGGAAGGTACAGATACGCAGTATTTT.